Presented here are 17 T cell receptor beta chains from one specimen sequenced in a study of blood T cells in healthy people across ages. Then a second PCR, running about 6 to 12 cycles, was carried out with a sample-barcoded 5' primer and a J-beta primer mix. TCRdb re-called the 5' RACE reads through MiXCR, storing one row per CDR3 protein. The profile covers some 1.4 million distinct CDR3 sequences, with approximately 42% appearing a single time and 7% to 9% taken by the ten largest. Sequencing used blood. The origin of the receptors is a woman aged 18 to 35 in good health.

This clonotype has only a few counts. V and J are TRBV25-1 and TRBJ2-7; 10 bases are shared with TRBD2. The germline gives CDR1 MGHDK, CDR2 SYGVNS. V was clipped by 8 bases and J by 4 bases; unmatched bases: 5. The CDR3 contains 13 residues. The CDR3 here is CASLLSGGYEQYF. The CDR3 coding sequence is TGTGCCAGCCTTCTTAGCGGGGGGTACGAGCAGTACTTC.

This chain connects TRBV7-9 to TRBJ1-3; D is possibly TRBD1 (5 bases). The CDR3 runs 19 residues. The germline V gene has CDR1 SEHNR and CDR2 FQNEAQ (reference sequence). Trimming removed 4 bases from V and 0 bases from J, with 22 bases in between. In DNA, the CDR3 is TGTGCCAGCAGCTCCTTCCGAAAGCGGGACTTTTACTCTGGAAACACCATATATTTT. It codes for CASSSFRKRDFYSGNTIYF.

V gene TRBV12-3 or TRBV12-4 combines with J gene TRBJ1-2, with 7 bases that match TRBD1. This CDR3 is built from 17 residues. Germline trimming cut 0 bases from V and 0 bases from J; bases unmatched to any gene: 7. CDR3 sequence reads: CASSLADRQIANYGYTF. CDR3 bases: TGTGCCAGCAGTTTAGCGGACAGGCAAATAGCTAACTATGGCTACACCTTC.

This clonotype was detected only a few times. The V and J genes are TRBV6-1 and TRBJ2-7; the D is unclear. Germline lookup yields CDR1 MNHNS and CDR2 SASEGT. V was pared by 0 bases and J by 2 bases, with 5 bases between. The CDR3 totals 13 residues. CDR3 DNA sequence: TGTGCCAGCAGTGAAGCGCGGACCTACGAGCAGTACTTC. This encodes CASSEARTYEQYF.

The V call is TRBV10-2, the J call TRBJ2-7, with D uncertain. Per the germline V gene, CDR1 is WSHSY and CDR2 is SAAADI. CDR3 length: 13 residues. V was cut by 0 bases and J by 2 bases, with 5 bases left in between. CDR3 DNA: TGCGCCAGCAGTGAGTCTCCCACCTACGAGCAGTACTTC. Its translation is CASSESPTYEQYF.

V is TRBV6-6 and J is TRBJ2-1; 9 nucleotides match TRBD2. The CDR3 covers 16 residues. Germline V lookup: CDR1 MNHNY, CDR2 SVGAGI (reference sequence). The J segment lost 13 bases and the V segment lost 8 bases, leaving 21 bases of the junction unmatched. The chain's CDR3 is CASGPSGTVAKNIQFF. The CDR3 nucleotides are TGTGCCAGCGGACCTAGCGGGACCGTAGCCAAAAACATTCAGTTCTTC.

The rearrangement links TRBV2 to TRBJ1-4; D ambiguous. The germline V gene has CDR1 SNHLY and CDR2 FYNNEI. The CDR3 is 15 residues long. Trimming removed 6 bases from V and 12 bases from J, with 23 bases in between. The CDR3 DNA sequence: TGTGCCAGCAGCGCAGACCCTGCAGCGAGCGAAGAACTGTTTTTT. Translation gives CASSADPAASEELFF.

This clonotype was found a few times. The chain has TRBV10-3 and TRBJ2-1; 10 nucleotides line up with TRBD2. The CDR3 spans 17 residues. Unmatched junction bases numbered 15, after V lost 6 bases and J lost 7 bases. Germline CDR1 reads ENHRY; CDR2 reads SYGVKD. In nucleotides, the CDR3 is TGTGCCATCAGAGCGAGTCCGGGACTAGCGCTAGAAAATGAGCAGTTCTTC. Its translation: CAIRASPGLALENEQFF.

The rearrangement links TRBV29-1 to TRBJ2-3; D remains ambiguous. Germline lookup yields CDR1 SQVTM and CDR2 ANQGSEA. This CDR3 contains 16 residues. V lost 1 base, J lost 0 bases, and 14 bases lay in between. CDR3 DNA sequence: TGCAGCGTTGAAGGGGCCGTTGTCTCTAGCACAGATACGCAGTATTTT. Its translation: CSVEGAVVSSTDTQYF.

This chain joins TRBV12-3 or TRBV12-4 and TRBJ2-7; D is undetermined. This CDR3 is built from 15 residues. Trimming took 1 base from V and 1 from J, leaving 11 bases between them. The CDR3 region is CASSLEDGTSYEQYF. In DNA, the CDR3 is TGTGCCAGCAGTTTAGAGGACGGCACATCCTACGAGCAGTACTTC.

This clonotype was seen many times. The chain carries TRBV18 and TRBJ1-2, with D unresolved. CDR3 size: 14 residues. Germline V CDR1 and CDR2: KGHSH, LQKENI. V lost 4 bases to trimming and J lost 4 bases, with 13 bases between them. CDR3 sequence reads: CASSLDRGSYGYTF. In DNA form, the CDR3 reads TGTGCCAGCTCACTTGATCGGGGTTCCTATGGCTACACCTTC.

This chain connects TRBV30 to TRBJ2-5; unclear D gene. The better agreement between TRBJ2-7 and the DNA end casts doubt on the J call. CDR3 size: 14 residues. CDR1 GTSNPN and CDR2 SVGIG come from the germline V gene (reference sequence). The CDR3 loop is CAWSPHGVGYEQYF. The CDR3, as DNA: TGTGCCTGGAGCCCACATGGCGTAGGCTACGAGCAGTACTTC.

The rearrangement uses TRBV2 and TRBJ2-5; D is unresolved. Germline V gene sequence: CDR1 SNHLY, CDR2 FYNNEI. The V gene lost 3 bases and the J gene lost 2 bases, with 13 bases spanning the gap. The length of the CDR3 is 15 residues. CDR3 sequence: CASSDARPLQETQYF. Here the CDR3 DNA reads TGTGCCAGCAGTGATGCCCGCCCTCTTCAAGAGACCCAGTACTTC.

The V gene is TRBV13, the J gene TRBJ2-5, with D hard to call. V was clipped by 4 bases and J by 11 bases, with 23 bases between them. The germline V gene encodes CDR1 PRHDT and CDR2 FYEKMQ (reference sequence). CDR3 length equals 15 residues. This CDR3 is CASSSDPRPNNEQYF. The CDR3 nucleotides read TGTGCCAGCAGCTCGGACCCGAGACCCAACAATGAGCAGTACTTC.

This clonotype was detected only once. The chain carries TRBV7-3 and TRBJ2-6; 11 nucleotides agree with TRBD1. V shed 7 bases and J 1 base; nucleotides not matched to a gene: 9. Germline V gene sequence: CDR1 SGHTA, CDR2 FQGTGA. CDR3 length: 18 amino acids. The CDR3 nucleotides read TGTGCCAGCAACAACCCGGGACAGGGGGTTTCTGGGGCCAACGTCCTGACTTTC. Translating it yields CASNNPGQGVSGANVLTF.

This clonotype was detected a few times. V and J are TRBV20-1 and TRBJ2-3; 7 bases line up with TRBD2. After removal of 0 bases from V and 1 base from J, the junction contained 10 bases not matched to a gene. Germline-derived CDR1 and CDR2 are DFQATT and SNEGSKA (reference sequence). This CDR3 has 17 amino acids. CDR3 sequence (DNA): TGCAGTGCTAGAGATTCAGGGCGGGGGTCACGCACAGATACGCAGTATTTT. Translated, it gives CSARDSGRGSRTDTQYF.

The J gene is TRBJ2-1, the V gene TRBV6-2 or TRBV6-3; D unclear. The CDR3 runs 16 residues. Germline CDR1 is MNHEY and CDR2 is SVGEGT. V lost 0 bases and J 5 bases, leaving 14 bases between the germline ends. CDR3 residues: CASSYSFPAGNNEQFF. Here the CDR3 DNA reads TGTGCCAGCAGTTACTCTTTTCCGGCCGGTAACAATGAGCAGTTCTTC.